These T cell receptor beta chains were read from a single sample in a study of blood T cell repertoires in COVID-19. Method: immunoSEQ multiplex PCR; TCRdb's copy keeps in-frame clones and lacks some. Of fewer than 150,000 clones listed, 85% to 90% were seen once; the top ten hold 4% to 5.5%. The source material was peripheral blood. The receptors were sampled from a woman in her fifties or sixties with acute or convalescent COVID-19. CDR3s include the opening cysteine and the closing phenylalanine or tryptophan. D genes are given only for firm matches. Clone size appears in some rows only: once, few, many, or a class for an expanded clone.

clone_size: NA; j_call: TRBJ2-1; v_call: TRBV28; d_call: TRBD1; cdr3_nt: TGTGCCAGCAGTTTATTAACGACAGGGTCTCTCTACAATGAGCAGTTCTTC; cdr3_aa: CASSLLTTGSLYNEQFF
clone_size: NA; j_call: TRBJ1-4; v_call: TRBV5-1; d_call: NA; cdr3_nt: TGCGCCAGCAGCATCCTAGGGGGTAATGAAAAACTGTTTTTT; cdr3_aa: CASSILGGNEKLFF
clone_size: NA; j_call: TRBJ1-3; v_call: TRBV7-9; d_call: NA; cdr3_nt: TGTGCCAGCAGCTTACAGGGGATGTACACCATATATTTT; cdr3_aa: CASSLQGMYTIYF
clone_size: once; j_call: TRBJ1-6; v_call: TRBV3-1/TRBV3-2; d_call: NA; cdr3_nt: TGTGCCAGCAGCCAACGACAGGATAATTCACCCCTCCACTTT; cdr3_aa: CASSQRQDNSPLHF
clone_size: NA; j_call: TRBJ2-5; v_call: TRBV9; d_call: TRBD2; cdr3_nt: TGTGCCAGCAGCGTTCATTCGACTAGCGGCCAAGAGACCCAGTACTTC; cdr3_aa: CASSVHSTSGQETQYF
clone_size: NA; j_call: TRBJ1-6; v_call: TRBV28; d_call: NA; cdr3_nt: TGTGCCAGCAGTTCGACTAATAATTCACCCCTCCACTTT; cdr3_aa: CASSSTNNSPLHF
clone_size: once; j_call: TRBJ1-3; v_call: TRBV25-1; d_call: NA; cdr3_nt: TGTGCCAGCATCTCGTTCTCTGGAAACACCATATATTTT; cdr3_aa: CASISFSGNTIYF
clone_size: once; j_call: TRBJ2-3; v_call: TRBV9; d_call: TRBD1; cdr3_nt: TGTGCCAGCAGCCAGACAGGGGATAGAACAGATACGCAGTATTTT; cdr3_aa: CASSQTGDRTDTQYF
clone_size: NA; j_call: TRBJ2-7; v_call: TRBV7-2; d_call: NA; cdr3_nt: TGTGCCAGCAGCTCGTACCGGGCGGCGGGGGCTTACGAGCAGTACTTC; cdr3_aa: CASSSYRAAGAYEQYF
clone_size: NA; j_call: TRBJ1-6; v_call: TRBV11-1; d_call: NA; cdr3_nt: TGTGCCAGCGGAAGCCAAACGGGTTCACCCCTCCACTTT; cdr3_aa: CASGSQTGSPLHF
clone_size: once; j_call: TRBJ2-1; v_call: TRBV11-1; d_call: TRBD1; cdr3_nt: TGTGCCAGCAGCACAACAGGGGCCCATGAGCAGTTCTTC; cdr3_aa: CASSTTGAHEQFF
clone_size: once; j_call: TRBJ1-5; v_call: TRBV19; d_call: NA; cdr3_nt: TGTGCCAGTAGTCCCGGAGGGCATCAGCCCCAGCATTTT; cdr3_aa: CASSPGGHQPQHF
clone_size: NA; j_call: TRBJ1-2; v_call: TRBV5-6; d_call: NA; cdr3_nt: TGTGCCAGCAGCTGGCAGGGAGGCTATGGCTACACCTTC; cdr3_aa: CASSWQGGYGYTF
clone_size: NA; j_call: TRBJ1-2; v_call: TRBV5-4; d_call: TRBD1; cdr3_nt: TGTGCCAGCAGCTTGGCGGGACAGGGGGCCTATGGCTACACCTTC; cdr3_aa: CASSLAGQGAYGYTF
clone_size: NA; j_call: TRBJ2-2; v_call: TRBV24-1; d_call: NA; cdr3_nt: TGTGCCACCAGTGATTCCACAGGTATCACGAACACCGGGGAGCTGTTTTTT; cdr3_aa: CATSDSTGITNTGELFF
clone_size: NA; j_call: TRBJ2-2; v_call: TRBV2; d_call: NA; cdr3_nt: TGTGCCAGCAGCTACGTCTCGAACACCGGGGAGCTGTTTTTT; cdr3_aa: CASSYVSNTGELFF
clone_size: few; j_call: TRBJ1-2; v_call: TRBV19; d_call: TRBD1; cdr3_nt: TGTGCCAGTAGTATAGCTCGAACAGGGGGCTATGGCTACACCTTC; cdr3_aa: CASSIARTGGYGYTF
clone_size: NA; j_call: TRBJ2-1; v_call: TRBV24-1; d_call: NA; cdr3_nt: TGTGCCACCAGTGACCCCTCCGGGCGGGGGCACAGGGATGAGCAGTTCTTC; cdr3_aa: CATSDPSGRGHRDEQFF
clone_size: NA; j_call: TRBJ1-5; v_call: TRBV19; d_call: TRBD1; cdr3_nt: TGTGCCAGTAGTACCGTTCCTGGGACAGGGCACCAGCCCCAGCATTTT; cdr3_aa: CASSTVPGTGHQPQHF
clone_size: NA; j_call: TRBJ2-7; v_call: TRBV6-5; d_call: NA; cdr3_nt: TGTGCCAGCAGTTCCGGGGTCCAGGAGTACTTC; cdr3_aa: CASSSGVQEYF
clone_size: NA; j_call: TRBJ1-2; v_call: TRBV7-2; d_call: NA; cdr3_nt: TGTGCCAGCAGCTTAGACCAGGGTAACTATGGCTACACCTTC; cdr3_aa: CASSLDQGNYGYTF
clone_size: NA; j_call: TRBJ2-1; v_call: TRBV19; d_call: NA; cdr3_nt: TGTGCCAGTAGTATAACTAGCAGCCATGAGCAGTTCTTC; cdr3_aa: CASSITSSHEQFF
clone_size: once; j_call: TRBJ2-4; v_call: TRBV28; d_call: NA; cdr3_nt: TGTGCCAGCAGTTTGTACAGGGAGAACATTCAGTACTTC; cdr3_aa: CASSLYRENIQYF
clone_size: NA; j_call: TRBJ2-1; v_call: TRBV10-2; d_call: TRBD2; cdr3_nt: TGCGCCAGCAGCGTAAGCGGGGGGGACCACTCCTACAATGAGCAGTTCTTC; cdr3_aa: CASSVSGGDHSYNEQFF
clone_size: NA; j_call: TRBJ2-1; v_call: TRBV5-5; d_call: TRBD1; cdr3_nt: TGTGCCAGCAGCCAGGGGGCTACAAACTACAATGAGCAGTTCTTC; cdr3_aa: CASSQGATNYNEQFF
clone_size: NA; j_call: TRBJ1-5; v_call: TRBV3-1/TRBV3-2; d_call: TRBD1; cdr3_nt: TGTGCCAGCAGCCAAGCCGGACAGGGCGGTTCGGGCAATCAGCCCCAGCATTTT; cdr3_aa: CASSQAGQGGSGNQPQHF
clone_size: once; j_call: TRBJ2-2; v_call: TRBV4-1; d_call: TRBD1; cdr3_nt: TGCGCCAGCAGCCAAGTTTCAGGGGGCACCGGGGAGCTGTTTTTT; cdr3_aa: CASSQVSGGTGELFF
clone_size: NA; j_call: TRBJ1-3; v_call: TRBV19; d_call: NA; cdr3_nt: TGTGCCAGTAGACCTCGGGTGAACTCTGGAAACACCATATATTTT; cdr3_aa: CASRPRVNSGNTIYF
clone_size: NA; j_call: TRBJ2-3; v_call: TRBV7-3; d_call: TRBD1; cdr3_nt: TGTGCCAGCAGCTTGACAGGGCCTAGCACAGATACGCAGTATTTT; cdr3_aa: CASSLTGPSTDTQYF
clone_size: NA; j_call: TRBJ1-2; v_call: TRBV18; d_call: NA; cdr3_nt: TGTGCCAGCTCACCAGACAGGTTGAGAGGCTACACCTTC; cdr3_aa: CASSPDRLRGYTF
clone_size: NA; j_call: TRBJ1-2; v_call: TRBV4-2; d_call: TRBD1; cdr3_nt: TGTGCCAGCAGCCACAGTACAGGGGGCGGCTACACCTTC; cdr3_aa: CASSHSTGGGYTF
clone_size: few; j_call: TRBJ1-5; v_call: TRBV18; d_call: NA; cdr3_nt: TGTGCCAGCTCACCAGGGAGAAATCAGCCCCAGCATTTT; cdr3_aa: CASSPGRNQPQHF
clone_size: NA; j_call: TRBJ2-3; v_call: TRBV3-1/TRBV3-2; d_call: NA; cdr3_nt: TGTGCCAGCAGCCACTACCAGGGTGATACGCAGTATTTT; cdr3_aa: CASSHYQGDTQYF
clone_size: NA; j_call: TRBJ2-7; v_call: TRBV14; d_call: TRBD2; cdr3_nt: TGTGCCAGCAGCCAAGGGCAGGGAGGGAGGCAGTACTTC; cdr3_aa: CASSQGQGGRQYF
clone_size: NA; j_call: TRBJ1-1; v_call: TRBV18; d_call: TRBD1; cdr3_nt: TGTGCCAGCTCGTTACAGGGGGCAGCTGAAGCTTTCTTT; cdr3_aa: CASSLQGAAEAFF
clone_size: NA; j_call: TRBJ1-1; v_call: TRBV24-1; d_call: TRBD1; cdr3_nt: TGTGCCACCAGTTTGAGGCAGGGGGCGGCTTTCTTT; cdr3_aa: CATSLRQGAAFF
clone_size: NA; j_call: TRBJ1-6; v_call: TRBV19; d_call: TRBD1; cdr3_nt: TGTGCCAGTAGGGGACAGACCTATAATTCACCCCTCCACTTT; cdr3_aa: CASRGQTYNSPLHF
clone_size: NA; j_call: TRBJ2-5; v_call: TRBV10-2; d_call: TRBD2; cdr3_nt: TGCGCCAGCAAAGCGGATCAGGAGACTAGCGGGGGGCAAGAGACCCAGTACTTC; cdr3_aa: CASKADQETSGGQETQYF
clone_size: NA; j_call: TRBJ1-1; v_call: TRBV28; d_call: TRBD1; cdr3_nt: TGTGCCAGCAGTTCTATGGGGACAGGGGGTCCGAACACTGAAGCTTTCTTT; cdr3_aa: CASSSMGTGGPNTEAFF
clone_size: NA; j_call: TRBJ2-4; v_call: TRBV30; d_call: TRBD1; cdr3_nt: TGTGCCTGGAGGAGACAGGGGGGTTCGAACATTCAGTACTTC; cdr3_aa: CAWRRQGGSNIQYF
clone_size: NA; j_call: TRBJ2-3; v_call: TRBV7-6; d_call: TRBD2; cdr3_nt: TGTGCCAGCAGCTTAAAGCCAGAGCGGGAGTGGGGGGATACGCAGTATTTT; cdr3_aa: CASSLKPEREWGDTQYF
clone_size: NA; j_call: TRBJ2-5; v_call: TRBV7-9; d_call: NA; cdr3_nt: TGTGCCAGCAGCTTAGGAGGGCAAGAGACCCAGTACTTC; cdr3_aa: CASSLGGQETQYF
clone_size: NA; j_call: TRBJ1-6; v_call: TRBV18; d_call: NA; cdr3_nt: TGTGCCAGCTCACCTAAGTCGACGGACGGGGGAGGGATAAGCTCCTATAATTCACCCCTCCACTTT; cdr3_aa: CASSPKSTDGGGISSYNSPLHF